The 28 T cell receptor beta chains in this list originate from one sample, sequenced in a study of blood T cell repertoires in COVID-19. Profiled with immunoSEQ multiplex PCR; TCRdb holds only in-frame clones, not every one. The sample has hundreds of thousands of clones; 86% are singletons. The sequenced sample consisted of peripheral blood. These receptors were taken from a young woman with active or convalescent COVID-19.

The chain recombines TRBV19 with TRBJ1-3; perhaps TRBD1 as D (5 bases). Trimming left V 8 bases short and J 0 bases short, with 11 bases between. This CDR3 region has 14 residues. Germline V gene data show CDR1 as LNHDA and CDR2 as SQIVND (reference sequence). In nucleotides, the CDR3 is TGTGCCAGTTCGACAGCCTACTCTGGAAACACCATATATTTT. Translated, it gives CASSTAYSGNTIYF.

This clone occurred a few times. Additional DNA sequences in this sample encode the identical CDR3. As DNA, the CDR3 is TGTGCCTGGAAACGGCGGGGGCGGGACACCGGGGAGCTGTTTTTT. Protein: CAWKRRGRDTGELFF. The rearrangement links TRBV30 to TRBJ2-2; perhaps TRBD2 as D (7 bases). CDR3 length: 15 residues. Trimming stripped 4 bases from V and 3 bases from J, with 15 bases between. From germline, CDR1 is GTSNPN and CDR2 SVGIG (reference sequence). The full variable domain, its missing parts supplied by reference TRBV30 and TRBJ2-2, is SQTIHQWPATLVQPVGSPLSLECTVEGTSNPNLYWYRQAAGRGLQLLFYSVGIGQISSEVPQNLSASRPQDRQFILSSKKLLLSDSGFYLCAWKRRGRDTGELFFGEGSRLTVL.

V and J are TRBV19 and TRBJ1-5; D not resolved. CDR1 is LNHDA, CDR2 SQIVND, per germline (reference sequence). The CDR3 totals 14 residues. Trimming removed 5 bases from V and 4 bases from J, with 12 bases in between. The CDR3 spells CASSPREANQPQHF. CDR3 DNA sequence: TGTGCCAGTAGTCCCCGAGAAGCAAATCAGCCCCAGCATTTT.

V is TRBV6-5 and J is TRBJ1-2, with D tentatively TRBD1 (5 bases). The ends were cut back, 6 bases at V and 2 bases at J, with 10 bases in the middle. The CDR3 loop spans 13 amino acids. CDR1 and CDR2 from the germline V gene are MNHEY and SVGAGI. CDR3 amino acids: CASSTTANYGYTF. The CDR3 nucleotides are TGTGCCAGCAGCACGACAGCAAACTATGGCTACACCTTC.

V is TRBV10-3 and J is TRBJ2-7, with a tentative D call TRBD1 (6 bases). V lost 3 bases to trimming and J lost 3 bases, with 21 bases between them. The CDR3 totals 17 residues. Germline V gene data show CDR1 as ENHRY and CDR2 as SYGVKD. The CDR3 DNA is TGTGCCATCAGTGATAGTATTACGCAGGGGAAGGGCTACGAGCAGTACTTC. It translates to CAISDSITQGKGYEQYF.

V usage is TRBV27 and J usage is TRBJ2-7, with TRBD1 matching over 8 bases. From germline, CDR1 is MNHEY and CDR2 SMNVEV (reference sequence). The CDR3 contains 14 residues. V shed 2 bases, J shed 3 bases, and the junction held 3 bases outside the gene matches. CDR3 sequence: CASSLLTGVYEQYF. CDR3 bases: TGTGCCAGCAGTTTACTGACAGGGGTCTACGAGCAGTACTTC.

The J gene is TRBJ1-1, the V gene TRBV2; 7 bases fit TRBD1. The CDR3 spans 17 residues. V was pared by 5 bases and J by 0 bases, with 12 bases of the junction left unmatched. Germline-derived CDR1 and CDR2 are SNHLY and FYNNEI. CDR3 DNA sequence: TGTGCCAGCAGTAAACGTCCCGGGACAGTCTTGAACACTGAAGCTTTCTTT. This translates into CASSKRPGTVLNTEAFF.

This clone was seen only a few times. In nucleotides, the CDR3 is TGTGCCGAGAGGAGGCAGAACACTGAAGCTTTCTTT. It encodes CAERRQNTEAFF. V usage is TRBV7-2 and J usage is TRBJ1-1; D gene ambiguous. V gave up 11 bases and J gave up 1 base, with 11 bases separating them. Germline CDR1 and CDR2: SGHTA and FQGNSA. The CDR3 totals 12 residues.

The chain has TRBV15 and TRBJ1-5, with D perhaps TRBD1 (6 bases). Trimming stripped 3 bases from V and 6 bases from J, with 15 bases between. CDR1 and CDR2 from the germline V gene are LNHNV and YYDKDF (reference sequence). The CDR3 has 15 amino acids. In DNA form, the CDR3 reads TGTGCCACCAGCAGTACCAGGGGAACAGGTCAGCCCCAGCATTTT. Encoded protein: CATSSTRGTGQPQHF. The full variable domain, in which reference TRBV15 and TRBJ1-5 provide the parts outside the CDR3, is DAMVIQNPRYQVTQFGKPVTLSCSQTLNHNVMYWYQQKSSQAPKLLFHYYDKDFNNEADTPDNFQSRRPNTSFCFLDIRSPGLGDTAMYLCATSSTRGTGQPQHFGDGTRLSIL.

The rearrangement uses TRBV3-1 (or the pseudogene TRBV3-2) and TRBJ1-2; the match to TRBD1 covers 7 bases. V was clipped by 5 bases and J by 5 bases; unmatched bases: 5. The CDR3 is 13 residues long. Germline CDR1 is LGHDT and CDR2 is YNNKEL (reference sequence). The chain's CDR3 is CASSAGTDYGYTF. The CDR3 DNA reads TGTGCCAGCAGCGCCGGGACAGATTATGGCTACACCTTC.

The chain couples TRBV5-1 to TRBJ1-4; TRBD1 matches at 7 bases. V lost 0 bases and J lost 7; bases outside the gene matches: 3. Germline V gene sequence: CDR1 SGHRS, CDR2 YFSETQ. CDR3 length: 14 amino acids. The CDR3 loop is CASSLEGASEKLFF. CDR3 sequence (DNA): TGCGCCAGCAGCTTGGAGGGGGCGAGTGAAAAACTGTTTTTT.

This clone was counted between two and nine times. The chain joins TRBV7-9 to TRBJ1-4; possible D gene TRBD1, 5 bases. CDR3 length: 14 amino acids. V was trimmed by 6 bases and J by 10 bases, leaving 18 bases between them. Per germline, CDR1 SEHNR and CDR2 FQNEAQ (reference sequence). CDR3 in amino acids: CASSTDFRGGKLFF. As DNA, the CDR3 is TGTGCCAGCAGTACCGATTTTCGCGGGGGAAAACTGTTTTTT. Full variable domain (rest looked up from reference TRBV7-9 and TRBJ1-4): DTGVSQNPRHKITKRGQNVTFRCDPISEHNRLYWYRQTLGQGPEFLTYFQNEAQLEKSRLLSDRFSAERPKGSFSTLEIQRTEQGDSAMYLCASSTDFRGGKLFFGSGTQLSVL.

CDR3 nucleotide sequence: TGTGCCTGGTCCGTCTACCCTTCCTACGAGCAGTACTTC. Translation gives CAWSVYPSYEQYF. The chain carries TRBV30 and TRBJ2-7; D gene unclear. Germline V gives CDR1 GTSNPN, CDR2 SVGIG (reference sequence). The germline V and J ends were trimmed by 5 bases and 1 base, with 12 bases remaining between them. The CDR3 runs to 13 residues.

Note on this clone: At one of its ends the junction is not consistent with the germline gene, which may arise from a read error. V gene TRBV18 combines with J gene TRBJ1-2, with D maybe TRBD1 (6 bases). CDR1 and CDR2 from the germline V gene are KGHSH and LQKENI. The CDR3 spans 12 residues. The CDR3 nucleotides are TGTGCCAGCTCACCCCTGAGGGGGTTTAGCCACTTC. Translation: CASSPLRGFSHF.

In its sample, this clone was seen once. CDR3 DNA sequence: TGTGCCAGCAGCCCGACCGGGACAGGGATAACAGATACGCAGTATTTT. Encoded protein: CASSPTGTGITDTQYF. The chain couples TRBV7-9 to TRBJ2-3, with TRBD1 matching 9 bases. After removal of 5 bases from V and 3 bases from J, the junction contained 9 bases not matched to a gene. This CDR3 has 16 residues. Germline V gene data show CDR1 as SEHNR and CDR2 as FQNEAQ (reference sequence).

This clone was found once. This sequence joins TRBV5-1 and TRBJ2-2; a weak D match, TRBD2 (5 bases). Looked up from germline, CDR1 is SGHRS and CDR2 is YFSETQ. This CDR3 comprises 15 residues. The V gene lost 3 bases and the J gene lost 4 bases, with 13 bases spanning the gap. Written as DNA, the CDR3 is TGCGCCAGCAGCTCGAGAGACTATTTCACCGGGGAGCTGTTTTTT. It encodes CASSSRDYFTGELFF.

This chain uses TRBV2 with TRBJ1-2, with a possible D match to TRBD1 (6 bases). The CDR3 has 15 residues. Trimming cost V 7 bases and J 8 bases, with 23 bases left between them. CDR1 is SNHLY, CDR2 FYNNEI, per germline. The CDR3 region has the DNA TGTGCCAGCAAACCGGACAGCTACGCCTATCGAGGCTACACCTTC. The encoded protein is CASKPDSYAYRGYTF. Combining the CDR3 with reference TRBV2 and TRBJ1-2 gives the whole variable domain EPEVTQTPSHQVTQMGQEVILRCVPISNHLYFYWYRQILGQKVEFLVSFYNNEISEKSEIFDDQFSVERPDGSNFTLKIRSTKLEDSAMYFCASKPDSYAYRGYTFGSGTRLTVV.

The rearrangement joins TRBV4-1 to TRBJ1-1, with D possibly matching TRBD1 (5 bases). V lost 3 bases and J lost 4, with 12 bases in between. The CDR3 is made up of 14 amino acids. Germline lookup yields CDR1 MGHRA and CDR2 YSYEKL. The CDR3, as DNA: TGCGCCAGCAGCCAGAAAAGGGGAGGCACTGAAGCTTTCTTT. Its translation is CASSQKRGGTEAFF.

The V gene is TRBV25-1, the J gene TRBJ2-7; TRBD2 agrees at 13 bases. CDR1 MGHDK and CDR2 SYGVNS come from the germline V gene. V shed 3 bases, J shed 6 bases, and the junction held 8 bases outside the gene matches. The CDR3 sequence is 16 residues long. The CDR3 loop reads CASSDWTSGSNTEQYF. In nucleotides, the CDR3 is TGTGCCAGCAGTGACTGGACTAGCGGGAGCAATACCGAGCAGTACTTC.

V is TRBV2 and J is TRBJ2-7; maybe TRBD1 (5 bases). V dropped 6 bases and J dropped 3 bases, with 18 bases sitting between them. The CDR3 is 15 amino acids. In germline, CDR1 is SNHLY, CDR2 FYNNEI. In DNA, the CDR3 is TGTGCCAGCAGCCTACACCCGGACACGGACTACGAGCAGTACTTC. This gives the protein CASSLHPDTDYEQYF. Complete variable domain (other parts from reference TRBV2 and TRBJ2-7): EPEVTQTPSHQVTQMGQEVILRCVPISNHLYFYWYRQILGQKVEFLVSFYNNEISEKSEIFDDQFSVERPDGSNFTLKIRSTKLEDSAMYFCASSLHPDTDYEQYFGPGTRLTVT.

Here the CDR3 reads CSSDQEALVGYTF. CDR3 bases: TGCAGCTCTGACCAGGAGGCTCTTGTGGGCTACACCTTC. This chain joins TRBV29-1 and TRBJ1-2; no clear D gene. With 8 bases removed from V and 8 bases from J, the gap between germline ends came to 21 bases. Germline V lookup: CDR1 SQVTM, CDR2 ANQGSEA. This CDR3 has 13 residues.

The chain couples TRBV7-9 to TRBJ2-1, with D perhaps matching TRBD2 (6 bases). The CDR3 covers 17 residues. Germline CDR1 reads SEHNR; CDR2 reads FQNEAQ (reference sequence). Trimming took 1 base from V and 0 from J, leaving 13 bases between them. CDR3 sequence: CASSLVGRYGSYNEQFF. CDR3 DNA: TGTGCCAGCAGCTTAGTTGGGAGGTACGGCTCCTACAATGAGCAGTTCTTC.

The CDR3 region has the DNA TGTGCCAGCCTCTCCCCGACTAGCGGGAGGGCAGATACGCAGTATTTT. This codes for CASLSPTSGRADTQYF. The V and J genes are TRBV19 and TRBJ2-3; 14 nucleotides line up with TRBD2. Germline V gene data show CDR1 as LNHDA and CDR2 as SQIVND (reference sequence). This CDR3 region has 16 residues. V trimming: 9 bases; J trimming: 4 bases; junction bases outside the gene matches: 9. Drawing the rest from reference TRBV19 and TRBJ2-3, the complete variable domain is DGGITQSPKYLFRKEGQNVTLSCEQNLNHDAMYWYRQDPGQGLRLIYYSQIVNDFQKGDIAEGYSVSREKKESFPLTVTSAQKNPTAFYLCASLSPTSGRADTQYFGPGTRLTVL.

This clone was recorded only once. V usage is TRBV7-6 and J usage is TRBJ1-5; D is perhaps TRBD1 (5 bases). The V end was cut by 2 bases, the J end by 0 bases, with 17 bases between. This CDR3 spans 18 amino acids. Germline V gene sequence: CDR1 SGHVS, CDR2 FNYEAQ. CDR3 amino acids: CASSLLPQGSYSNQPQHF. As DNA, the CDR3 is TGTGCCAGCAGCTTATTGCCCCAGGGATCTTATAGCAATCAGCCCCAGCATTTT.

Of note for this clone: Distinct nucleotide sequences in the sample also encode this CDR3. The chain links TRBV5-4 to TRBJ2-5; possibly TRBD2 for D (5 bases). CDR3 length equals 13 residues. Per germline, CDR1 SGHNT and CDR2 YYREEE (reference sequence). The V end lost 0 bases, the J end lost 4 bases, and 7 bases lay between the germline ends. The CDR3 sequence is CASSLDSGETQYF. Written as DNA, the CDR3 is TGTGCCAGCAGCTTGGACAGCGGAGAGACCCAGTACTTC.

The rearrangement uses TRBV6-2 or TRBV6-3 and TRBJ2-1; possibly TRBD2 for D (6 bases). V lost 5 bases to trimming and J lost 8 bases, with 10 bases between them. Germline V gene sequence: CDR1 MNHEY, CDR2 SVGEGT. The CDR3 extends over 12 amino acids. CDR3 in DNA: TGTGCCAGCAGTCGAACTAGCTATGAGCAGTTCTTC. It codes for CASSRTSYEQFF.

This clone was counted a single time. This sequence joins TRBV19 and TRBJ1-5; no clear D. The CDR3 loop spans 13 amino acids. V was shortened by 3 bases and J by 7 bases, with 10 bases between the two germline ends. Per the germline V gene, CDR1 is LNHDA and CDR2 is SQIVND (reference sequence). CDR3 protein: CASSMEGKQPQHF. CDR3 nucleotides: TGTGCCAGTAGTATGGAGGGAAAACAGCCCCAGCATTTT. Full variable domain (rest looked up from reference TRBV19 and TRBJ1-5): DGGITQSPKYLFRKEGQNVTLSCEQNLNHDAMYWYRQDPGQGLRLIYYSQIVNDFQKGDIAEGYSVSREKKESFPLTVTSAQKNPTAFYLCASSMEGKQPQHFGDGTRLSIL.

The chain combines TRBV29-1 with TRBJ1-2; D gene unclear. CDR1 is SQVTM, CDR2 ANQGSEA, per germline. The CDR3 loop spans 11 amino acids. With 6 bases removed from V and 6 bases from J, the gap between germline ends came to 11 bases. DNA for the CDR3: TGCAGCGTCCGGGTCGGGGATGGCTACACCTTC. It encodes CSVRVGDGYTF.